This T cell receptor beta chain was sequenced during a study of T cell responses to AZD1222 COVID-19 vaccine. Overall study results and limits: The donors showed a predominance of white British ancestry and of females, with possible underestimation of clonal diversity.

TCRdb's copy holds only in-frame clones and misses some; the assay was immunoSEQ multiplex PCR. Among about 110,000 clones listed, roughly 84% were seen once. As for this clone: What it binds is not known.

Per germline, CDR1 SGHDT and CDR2 YYEEEE. The CDR3 is 15 amino acids. The V and J ends lost 0 bases and 5 bases respectively, with 14 bases between them. This receptor was taken from an adult in good health. J is TRBJ1-1 and V is TRBV5-6; D call uncertain. This sample comprised peripheral blood, obtained on day 0 of AZD1222 vaccination. The CDR3: CASSLDYKGDTEAFF. Written as DNA, the CDR3 is TGTGCCAGCAGCTTGGACTATAAGGGAGATACTGAAGCTTTCTTT.